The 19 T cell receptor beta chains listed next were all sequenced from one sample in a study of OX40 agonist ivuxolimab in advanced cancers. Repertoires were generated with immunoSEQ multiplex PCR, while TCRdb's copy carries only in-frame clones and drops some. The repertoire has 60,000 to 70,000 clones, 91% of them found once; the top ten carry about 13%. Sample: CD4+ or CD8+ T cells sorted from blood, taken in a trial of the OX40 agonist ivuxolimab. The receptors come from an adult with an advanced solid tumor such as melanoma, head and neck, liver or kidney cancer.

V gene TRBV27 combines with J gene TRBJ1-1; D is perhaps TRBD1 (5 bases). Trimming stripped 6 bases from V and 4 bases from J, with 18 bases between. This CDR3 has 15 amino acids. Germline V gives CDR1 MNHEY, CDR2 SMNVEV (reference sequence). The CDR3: CASRMWGAGLTEAFF. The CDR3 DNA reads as TGTGCCAGCAGGATGTGGGGAGCAGGGCTCACTGAAGCTTTCTTT.

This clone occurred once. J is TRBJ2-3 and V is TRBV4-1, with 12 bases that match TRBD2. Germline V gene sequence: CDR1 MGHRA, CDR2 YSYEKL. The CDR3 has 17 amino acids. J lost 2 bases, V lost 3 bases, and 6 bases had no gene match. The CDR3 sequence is CASSHPRTSGDTDTQYF. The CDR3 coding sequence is TGCGCCAGCAGCCACCCAAGGACTAGCGGGGACACAGATACGCAGTATTTT.

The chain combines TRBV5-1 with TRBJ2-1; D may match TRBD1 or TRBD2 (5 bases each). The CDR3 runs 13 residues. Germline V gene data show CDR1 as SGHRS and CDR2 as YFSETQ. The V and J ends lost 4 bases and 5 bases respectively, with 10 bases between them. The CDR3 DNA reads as TGCGCCAGCAGCCAGGTGGGGGACAATGAGCAGTTCTTC. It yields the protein CASSQVGDNEQFF.

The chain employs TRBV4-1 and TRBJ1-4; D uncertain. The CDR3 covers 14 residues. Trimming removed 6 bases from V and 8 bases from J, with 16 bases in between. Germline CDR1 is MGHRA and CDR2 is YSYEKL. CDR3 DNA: TGCGCCAGCAGTCCGAACACAGTAGGAGAAAAACTGTTTTTT. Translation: CASSPNTVGEKLFF.

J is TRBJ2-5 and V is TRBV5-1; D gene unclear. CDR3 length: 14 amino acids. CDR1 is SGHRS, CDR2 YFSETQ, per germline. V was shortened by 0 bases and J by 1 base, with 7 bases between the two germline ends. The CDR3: CASSLVGAQETQYF. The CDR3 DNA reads TGCGCCAGCAGCTTGGTAGGTGCCCAAGAGACCCAGTACTTC.

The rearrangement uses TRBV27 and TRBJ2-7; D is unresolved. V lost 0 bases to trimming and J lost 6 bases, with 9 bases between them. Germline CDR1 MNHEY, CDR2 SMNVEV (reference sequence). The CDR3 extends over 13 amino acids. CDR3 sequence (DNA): TGTGCCAGCAGTTTATCGCCTTGGGGCGAGCAGTACTTC. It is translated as CASSLSPWGEQYF.

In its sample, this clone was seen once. The CDR3 spells CSAPTSGSPNEQFF. In DNA form, the CDR3 reads TGCAGCGCCCCGACTAGCGGGAGCCCCAATGAGCAGTTCTTC. V gene TRBV29-1 combines with J gene TRBJ2-1; 12 bases are shared with TRBD2. The length of the CDR3 is 14 residues. The J segment lost 6 bases and the V segment lost 7 bases, leaving 7 bases of the junction unmatched. Per germline, CDR1 SQVTM and CDR2 ANQGSEA.

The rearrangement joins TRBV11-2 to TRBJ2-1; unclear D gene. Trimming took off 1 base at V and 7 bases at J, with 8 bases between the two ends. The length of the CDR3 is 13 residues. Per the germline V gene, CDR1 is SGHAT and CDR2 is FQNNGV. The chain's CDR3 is CASSLGQKNEQFF. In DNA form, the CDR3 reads TGTGCCAGCAGCTTAGGGCAGAAAAATGAGCAGTTCTTC.

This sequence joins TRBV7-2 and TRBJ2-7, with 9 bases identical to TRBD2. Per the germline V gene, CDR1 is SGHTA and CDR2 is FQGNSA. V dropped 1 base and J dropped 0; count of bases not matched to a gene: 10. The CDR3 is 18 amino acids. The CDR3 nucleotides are TGTGCCAGCAGCTTAGGTCAGAGCGGGAGGAACCACTCCTACGAGCAGTACTTC. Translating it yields CASSLGQSGRNHSYEQYF.

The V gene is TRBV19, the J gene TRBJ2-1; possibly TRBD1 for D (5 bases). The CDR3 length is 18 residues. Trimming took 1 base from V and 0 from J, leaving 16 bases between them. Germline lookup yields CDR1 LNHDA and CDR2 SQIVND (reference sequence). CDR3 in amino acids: CASSIAGALRASYNEQFF. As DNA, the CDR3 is TGTGCCAGTAGTATAGCTGGGGCGCTCAGGGCCTCCTACAATGAGCAGTTCTTC.

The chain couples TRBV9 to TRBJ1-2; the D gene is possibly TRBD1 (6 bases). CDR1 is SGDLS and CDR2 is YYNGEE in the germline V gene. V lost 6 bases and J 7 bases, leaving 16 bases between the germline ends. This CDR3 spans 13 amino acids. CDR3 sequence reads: CASMGAPYGGYTF. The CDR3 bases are TGTGCCAGCATGGGGGCTCCCTACGGTGGCTACACCTTC.

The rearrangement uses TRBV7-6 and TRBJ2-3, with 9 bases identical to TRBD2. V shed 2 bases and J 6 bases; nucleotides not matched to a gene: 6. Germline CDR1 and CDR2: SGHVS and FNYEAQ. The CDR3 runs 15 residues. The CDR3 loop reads CASSLIAGDGDTQYF. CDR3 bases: TGTGCCAGCAGCTTAATAGCGGGAGATGGGGATACGCAGTATTTT.

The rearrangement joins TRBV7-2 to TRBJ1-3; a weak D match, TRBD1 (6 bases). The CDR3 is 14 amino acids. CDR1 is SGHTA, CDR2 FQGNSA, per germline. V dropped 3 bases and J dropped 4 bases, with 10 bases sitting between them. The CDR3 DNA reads TGTGCCAGCAGCTTCGGGGGGCTCGGAAACACCATATATTTT. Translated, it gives CASSFGGLGNTIYF.

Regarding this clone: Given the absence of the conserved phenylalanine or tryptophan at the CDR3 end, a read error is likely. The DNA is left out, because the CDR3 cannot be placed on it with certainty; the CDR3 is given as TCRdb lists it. The CDR3 loop reads CASSAPGTGWVC. The chain recombines TRBV7-9 with TRBJ1-3; the table names TRBD1, a call not compared with the DNA. The CDR3 adds up to 12 amino acids, both ends counted. Germline V CDR1 and CDR2: SEHNR, FQNEAQ (reference sequence).

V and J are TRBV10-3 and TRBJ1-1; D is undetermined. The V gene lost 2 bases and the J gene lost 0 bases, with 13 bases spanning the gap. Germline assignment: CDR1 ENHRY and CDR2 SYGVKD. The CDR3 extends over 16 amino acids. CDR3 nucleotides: TGTGCCATCAGTGAGGGTTCCGCCAGTTTGAACACTGAAGCTTTCTTT. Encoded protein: CAISEGSASLNTEAFF.

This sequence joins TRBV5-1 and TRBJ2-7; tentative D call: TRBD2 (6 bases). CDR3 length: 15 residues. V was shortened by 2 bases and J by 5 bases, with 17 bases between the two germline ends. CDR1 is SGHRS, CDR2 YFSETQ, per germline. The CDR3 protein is CASSFGTRGMNEQYF. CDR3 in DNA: TGCGCCAGCAGCTTCGGAACGCGGGGTATGAACGAGCAGTACTTC. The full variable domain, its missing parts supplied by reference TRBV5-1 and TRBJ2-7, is KAGVTQTPRYLIKTRGQQVTLSCSPISGHRSVSWYQQTPGQGLQFLFEYFSETQRNKGNFPGRFSGRQFSNSRSEMNVSTLELGDSALYLCASSFGTRGMNEQYFGPGTRLTVT.

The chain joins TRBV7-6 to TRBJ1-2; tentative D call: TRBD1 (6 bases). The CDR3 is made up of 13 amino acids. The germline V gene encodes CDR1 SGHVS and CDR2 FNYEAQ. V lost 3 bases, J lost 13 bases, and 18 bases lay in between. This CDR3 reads CASSFDPGQPTTF. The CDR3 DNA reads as TGTGCCAGCAGCTTCGACCCAGGACAGCCAACCACCTTC.

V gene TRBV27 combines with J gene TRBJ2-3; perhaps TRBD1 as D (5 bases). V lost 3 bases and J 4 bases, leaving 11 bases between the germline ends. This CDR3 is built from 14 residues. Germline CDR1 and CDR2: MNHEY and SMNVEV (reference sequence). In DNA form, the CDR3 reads TGTGCCAGCAGTTTGACAGAAAACCCAGATACGCAGTATTTT. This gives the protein CASSLTENPDTQYF.

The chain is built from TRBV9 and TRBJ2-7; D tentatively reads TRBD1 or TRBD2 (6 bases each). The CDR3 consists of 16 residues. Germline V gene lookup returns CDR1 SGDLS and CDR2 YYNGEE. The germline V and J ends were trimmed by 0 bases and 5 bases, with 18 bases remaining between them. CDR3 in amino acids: CASSVVGGHLAHEQYF. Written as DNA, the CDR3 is TGTGCCAGCAGCGTAGTTGGGGGGCACCTAGCCCACGAGCAGTACTTC.